The TCR beta chain described here comes from a study of cytomegalovirus exposure and HLA in healthy donors. Study results and limitations: Further analysis was carried out later, and it showed several of the most significant clusters appearing linked to common viral pathogens.

PCR involved 60 Vbeta and 13 Jbeta primers. Sequencing was performed with immunoSEQ multiplex PCR; in TCRdb, only in-frame clones are kept and a portion is missing. The table includes some 220,000 clones, around 78% detected once. The J segment lost 6 bases and the V segment lost 5 bases, leaving 8 bases of the junction unmatched. Germline V gene lookup returns CDR1 SGHVS and CDR2 FNYEAQ. This CDR3 spans 15 amino acids. This clone was seen a single time. Its antigen is unknown. The specimen was PBMCs. The rearrangement joins TRBV7-6 to TRBJ2-2, with 8 bases matching TRBD1. This TCR derives from a boy aged 5-17 years in good health and CMV-seronegative. DNA of the CDR3: TGTGCCAGCAGCGAAGACAGGGGTCCCGCCGGGGAGCTGTTTTTT. Translated, it gives CASSEDRGPAGELFF.